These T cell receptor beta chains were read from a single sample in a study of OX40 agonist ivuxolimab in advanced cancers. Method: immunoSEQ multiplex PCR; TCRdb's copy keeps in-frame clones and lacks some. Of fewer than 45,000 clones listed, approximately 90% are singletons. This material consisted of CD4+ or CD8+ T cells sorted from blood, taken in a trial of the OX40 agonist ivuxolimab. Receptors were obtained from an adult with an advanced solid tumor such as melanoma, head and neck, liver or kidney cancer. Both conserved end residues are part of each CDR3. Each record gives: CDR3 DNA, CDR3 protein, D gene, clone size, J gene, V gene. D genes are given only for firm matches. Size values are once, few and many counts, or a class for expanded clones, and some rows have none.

TGTGCCAGCCACCTTAGCAGCAATCAGCCCCAGCATTTT,CASHLSSNQPQHF,NA,NA,TRBJ1-5,TRBV6-6
TGTGCCAGCAGTCCCCAGTGGCGGGAGAGGGACACCGGGGAGCTGTTTTTT,CASSPQWRERDTGELFF,TRBD2,NA,TRBJ2-2,TRBV27
TGTGCCAGCAGGTTTCTACCCCCCCAGGTTGAAGCTTTCTTT,CASRFLPPQVEAFF,NA,NA,TRBJ1-1,TRBV6-1
TGTGCCAGCAGGGAACCGACGGCAGGAGGCTACACCTTC,CASREPTAGGYTF,NA,NA,TRBJ1-2,TRBV6-1
TGTGCCAGCACCGAGGGGGGCTACGAGCAGTACTTC,CASTEGGYEQYF,NA,NA,TRBJ2-7,TRBV21-1
TGCGCCAGCAGCCCGATATGGACTAGCGGTACCTACGAGCAGTACTTC,CASSPIWTSGTYEQYF,TRBD2,NA,TRBJ2-7,TRBV4-1
TGTGCCAGTAGTATAAGCATCATGAACACTGAAGCTTTCTTT,CASSISIMNTEAFF,NA,once,TRBJ1-1,TRBV19
TGTGCCAGCAGTTTTCGAGCTAATGGGGAGACCCAGTACTTC,CASSFRANGETQYF,NA,NA,TRBJ2-5,TRBV27
TGTGCCAGCAGCTCCTCCGGACTAGCAAATGAGCAGTTCTTC,CASSSSGLANEQFF,TRBD2,once,TRBJ2-1,TRBV7-9
TGCGCCCGCAGGGCGGAGGGGGGGCTGGTCTCCTACGAGCAGTACTTC,CARRAEGGLVSYEQYF,NA,NA,TRBJ2-7,TRBV5-1
TGTGCCAGCAGCAGGGACAGGGGAGATACGCAGTATTTT,CASSRDRGDTQYF,TRBD1,NA,TRBJ2-3,TRBV28
TGTGCCAGTAGTATAGCCGCGGCGAGCTCCTACGAGCAGTACTTC,CASSIAAASSYEQYF,NA,once,TRBJ2-7,TRBV19
TGTGCCAGCAGTTCCCTTGGCTACACCTTC,CASSSLGYTF,NA,NA,TRBJ1-2,TRBV28
TGTGCCAGCAGCCGCCCCACGGGACAGGGAACCTACGAGCAGTACTTC,CASSRPTGQGTYEQYF,TRBD1,NA,TRBJ2-7,TRBV27